Listed here are 29 T cell receptor beta chains from one sample, sequenced in a study of shared clonotypes between healthy human individuals. The data were produced by immunoSEQ multiplex PCR, yet TCRdb's version contains in-frame clones alone and is incomplete. The sample lists about a million clones, about 72% occurring once. The sample taken for sequencing was memory CD4+ T cells from PBMCs. The subset is: CD45RA-negative fraction. The receptors come from a man between 18 and 29 years old in good health. Some clones in this sample may be carry-over from other donors' samples.

CDR3 region: CASSQGSGNTDTQYF. CDR3 nucleotides: TGTGCCAGCAGCCAAGGGAGCGGAAACACAGATACGCAGTATTTT. The chain has TRBV4-2 and TRBJ2-3; maybe TRBD2 (5 bases). V lost 1 base and J lost 2, with 10 bases in between. CDR3 length equals 15 residues. Looked up from germline, CDR1 is LGHNA and CDR2 is YNFKEQ.

The rearrangement joins TRBV19 to TRBJ2-3, with 8 bases aligning to TRBD1. This CDR3 has 18 amino acids. With V trimmed by 3 bases and J by 2 bases, 13 bases remained unmatched. Germline loops: CDR1 LNHDA, CDR2 SQIVND (reference sequence). CDR3 DNA sequence: TGTGCCAGTAGTATCCTACCAGGAGGGGGACAGGCCACAGATACGCAGTATTTT. Translation: CASSILPGGGQATDTQYF.

The count of this clone is one. The J gene is TRBJ2-3, the V gene TRBV11-2; 9 bases agree with TRBD2. CDR1 is SGHAT and CDR2 is FQNNGV in the germline V gene. Trimming cost V 5 bases and J 7 bases; bases outside gene matches: 13. This CDR3 is 16 amino acids long. The DNA for the CDR3 is TGTGCCAGCAGCCTTCCCCCCCGCGGGAGGGGCAATACGCAGTATTTT. It is translated as CASSLPPRGRGNTQYF.

This chain connects TRBV10-3 to TRBJ2-1, with 10 positions matching TRBD2. CDR1 ENHRY and CDR2 SYGVKD come from the germline V gene. This CDR3 spans 18 amino acids. Trimming at V came to 3 bases and at J to 4 bases, leaving 12 bases not matched to a gene. The CDR3 loop reads CAISDRVQTSGSYNEQFF. CDR3 coding DNA: TGTGCCATCAGTGACCGGGTCCAGACTAGCGGGTCATACAATGAGCAGTTCTTC.

The rearrangement uses TRBV10-3 and TRBJ2-4; 7 bases line up with TRBD1. Trimming cost V 4 bases and J 4 bases; bases outside gene matches: 4. CDR1 is ENHRY, CDR2 SYGVKD, per germline. The CDR3 is 14 amino acids. The CDR3 spells CAISAGTEKNIQYF. In DNA form, the CDR3 reads TGTGCCATCAGTGCCGGGACAGAAAAAAACATTCAGTACTTC.

This chain joins TRBV7-6 and TRBJ2-2, with 14 bases identical to TRBD2. The germline V gene has CDR1 SGHVS and CDR2 FNYEAQ. CDR3 length: 18 amino acids. J gave up 6 bases and V 4 bases, and 10 bases lay outside the gene matches. This CDR3 reads CASSSPPGLAGVSGELFF. DNA for the CDR3: TGTGCCAGCAGCTCTCCCCCGGGACTAGCGGGAGTGTCCGGGGAGCTGTTTTTT. Full variable domain (rest looked up from reference TRBV7-6 and TRBJ2-2): GAGVSQSPRYKVTKRGQDVALRCDPISGHVSLYWYRQALGQGPEFLTYFNYEAQQDKSGLPNDRFSAERPEGSISTLTIQRTEQRDSAMYRCASSSPPGLAGVSGELFFGEGSRLTVL.

The chain employs TRBV11-2 and TRBJ2-1, with a tentative D call TRBD2 (5 bases). This CDR3 contains 16 residues. The germline V gene has CDR1 SGHAT and CDR2 FQNNGV. Trimming pared 5 bases from V and 0 bases from J, leaving 14 bases between. CDR3 sequence reads: CASSPIGAASYNEQFF. The CDR3 DNA reads TGTGCCAGCAGCCCCATTGGAGCGGCCTCCTACAATGAGCAGTTCTTC.

The rearrangement links TRBV28 to TRBJ2-5; 7 bases match TRBD1. The ends lost 0 bases at V and 3 bases at J; junction bases unmatched: 4. The CDR3 runs 15 residues. Per germline, CDR1 MDHEN and CDR2 SYDVKM. The CDR3 nucleotides are TGTGCCAGCAGTTTATGGGGACAGCTAAAAGAGACCCAGTACTTC. Translating it yields CASSLWGQLKETQYF. Looking up the rest from reference TRBV28 and TRBJ2-5 gives the full variable domain: DVKVTQSSRYLVKRTGEKVFLECVQDMDHENMFWYRQDPGLGLRLIYFSYDVKMKEKGDIPEGYSVSREKKERFSLILESASTNQTSMYLCASSLWGQLKETQYFGPGTRLLVL.

The chain combines TRBV5-4 with TRBJ2-3, with 8 positions matching TRBD1. CDR3 length: 14 residues. The germline V gene encodes CDR1 SGHNT and CDR2 YYREEE (reference sequence). V lost 1 base and J lost 4; bases outside the gene matches: 2. CDR3 loop: CASSLKQGADTQYF. The DNA of the CDR3 is TGTGCCAGCAGCTTGAAACAGGGGGCAGATACGCAGTATTTT.

The genes are TRBV2 and TRBJ2-4; TRBD1 aligns across 7 bases. Per the germline V gene, CDR1 is SNHLY and CDR2 is FYNNEI. The CDR3 consists of 17 residues. With V trimmed by 6 bases and J by 0 bases, 11 bases remained unmatched. The CDR3 sequence is CASRAGTALLAKNIQYF. The DNA of the CDR3 is TGTGCCAGCAGAGCCGGGACAGCACTACTAGCCAAAAACATTCAGTACTTC.

The rearrangement links TRBV28 to TRBJ2-5; D is uncertain. Trimming cost V 9 bases and J 9 bases, with 5 bases left between them. The CDR3 has 8 residues. From germline, CDR1 is MDHEN and CDR2 SYDVKM. The CDR3 bases are TGTGCCAGTGGGGCCCAGTACTTC. Encoded protein: CASGAQYF.

The rearrangement links TRBV13 to TRBJ2-3; 7 nucleotides match TRBD2. The CDR3 is 15 amino acids. Germline values: CDR1 PRHDT, CDR2 FYEKMQ (reference sequence). V shed 5 bases and J 5 bases; nucleotides not matched to a gene: 10. In DNA form, the CDR3 reads TGTGCCAGCAGCCCGCTCGCGGGGGTTCGAGATACGCAGTATTTT. Protein product: CASSPLAGVRDTQYF.

The chain joins TRBV18 to TRBJ1-1; D is uncertain. This CDR3 region has 13 residues. The V end lost 3 bases, the J end lost 1 base, and 6 bases lay between the germline ends. Germline lookup yields CDR1 KGHSH and CDR2 LQKENI. The CDR3 nucleotides are TGTGCCAGCTCACCTAACCCGAACACTGAAGCTTTCTTT. It encodes CASSPNPNTEAFF. The complete variable domain, with remaining parts taken from reference TRBV18 and TRBJ1-1, reads NAGVMQNPRHLVRRRGQEARLRCSPMKGHSHVYWYRQLPEEGLKFMVYLQKENIIDESGMPKERFSAEFPKEGPSILRIQQVVRGDSAAYFCASSPNPNTEAFFGQGTRLTVV.

With respect to this clone: Because the CDR3 is missing its conserved closing phenylalanine or tryptophan, this is likely a read error. The rearrangement joins TRBV18 to TRBJ1-1; weak D call: TRBD1 (5 bases). CDR1 and CDR2 (germline): KGHSH, LQKENI. This CDR3 spans 12 amino acids. V was cut by 2 bases and J by 7 bases, with 8 bases left in between. The CDR3 DNA reads TGTGCCAGCTCACCAGGCCAGGGTGAAGCTTTCTCT. It encodes CASSPGQGEAFS.

The CDR3 reads CASSRGGTREETQYF. Here the CDR3 DNA reads TGTGCCAGCAGTCGTGGTGGGACAAGGGAAGAGACCCAGTACTTC. This chain connects TRBV5-6 to TRBJ2-5; tentatively, D is TRBD1 (6 bases). The CDR3 length is 15 residues. V dropped 5 bases and J dropped 3 bases, with 17 bases sitting between them. CDR1 is SGHDT, CDR2 YYEEEE, per germline.

V gene TRBV28 combines with J gene TRBJ1-5; no reliable D call. Germline CDR1 MDHEN, CDR2 SYDVKM. The CDR3 length is 13 residues. Trimming removed 7 bases at V and 0 bases at J, with 7 bases between. CDR3 sequence: CASTADSNQPQHF. The CDR3, as DNA: TGTGCCAGCACCGCCGATAGCAATCAGCCCCAGCATTTT.

This chain links TRBV30 with TRBJ1-2; D is undetermined. There are 11 residues in the CDR3. Germline CDR1 is GTSNPN and CDR2 is SVGIG (reference sequence). Trimming took 0 bases from V and 10 from J, leaving 9 bases between them. The CDR3: CAWSVLPVYTF. CDR3 bases: TGTGCCTGGAGTGTACTACCCGTCTACACCTTC.

This clone was detected only a few times. This rearrangement joins TRBV5-1 to TRBJ1-4, with D perhaps TRBD1 (5 bases). The V and J ends lost 3 bases and 7 bases respectively, with 13 bases between them. The CDR3 has 14 amino acids. Germline CDR1 SGHRS, CDR2 YFSETQ. This chain's CDR3 is CASSWQGLGEKLFF. DNA of the CDR3: TGCGCCAGCAGCTGGCAGGGTCTAGGTGAAAAACTGTTTTTT.

V is TRBV28 and J is TRBJ2-3; D call uncertain. Germline lookup yields CDR1 MDHEN and CDR2 SYDVKM. Trimming took 5 bases from V and 3 from J, leaving 12 bases between them. The CDR3 is 14 residues long. The CDR3 spells CASSPILGTDTQYF. The CDR3 coding sequence is TGTGCCAGCAGTCCAATTCTGGGAACAGATACGCAGTATTTT. Drawing the rest from reference TRBV28 and TRBJ2-3, the complete variable domain is DVKVTQSSRYLVKRTGEKVFLECVQDMDHENMFWYRQDPGLGLRLIYFSYDVKMKEKGDIPEGYSVSREKKERFSLILESASTNQTSMYLCASSPILGTDTQYFGPGTRLTVL.

This sequence joins TRBV28 and TRBJ2-7; 9 bases agree with TRBD1. Trimming at V came to 5 bases and at J to 10 bases, leaving 9 bases not matched to a gene. CDR1 and CDR2 from the germline V gene are MDHEN and SYDVKM. The CDR3 sequence is 13 residues long. The CDR3 region is CASSGSGQGFQYF. CDR3 sequence (DNA): TGTGCCAGCAGTGGTTCGGGACAGGGCTTTCAGTACTTC.

This rearrangement joins TRBV4-3 to TRBJ1-1; D unresolved. There are 14 residues in the CDR3. The germline V gene encodes CDR1 LGHNA and CDR2 YSLEER. V shed 1 base and J shed 1 base, with 7 bases lying between them. As DNA, the CDR3 is TGCGCCAGCAGCCAAGTTCACGGGAACACTGAAGCTTTCTTT. Translation: CASSQVHGNTEAFF.

Concerning this clone: In the same sample, other DNA sequences code for this CDR3. This sequence joins TRBV9 and TRBJ2-5; perhaps TRBD2 as D (6 bases). Germline lookup yields CDR1 SGDLS and CDR2 YYNGEE. The CDR3 extends over 14 amino acids. V lost 0 bases, J lost 4 bases, and 10 bases lay in between. CDR3 protein: CASSVAGGGETQYF. The CDR3 DNA reads TGTGCCAGCAGCGTAGCCGGGGGTGGAGAGACCCAGTACTTC.

The chain links TRBV30 to TRBJ2-1, with 9 bases fitting TRBD1. V dropped 5 bases and J dropped 12; count of bases not matched to a gene: 14. CDR1 is GTSNPN, CDR2 SVGIG, per germline (reference sequence). The CDR3 sequence is 14 residues long. The CDR3 bases are TGTGCCTGGCAACATGGGACAGGGATTCTGGGGCAGTTCTTC. Protein: CAWQHGTGILGQFF.

V usage is TRBV5-4 and J usage is TRBJ2-1; 11 bases match TRBD2. CDR1 SGHNT and CDR2 YYREEE come from the germline V gene (reference sequence). The CDR3 has 15 amino acids. After removal of 3 bases from V and 5 bases from J, the junction contained 4 bases not matched to a gene. Here the CDR3 reads CASSWGLADNNEQFF. CDR3 bases: TGTGCCAGCAGCTGGGGACTAGCGGATAACAATGAGCAGTTCTTC.

The chain uses TRBV27 and TRBJ2-4; D is ambiguous. Trimming stripped 4 bases from V and 1 base from J, with 11 bases between. The CDR3 has 15 residues. The germline V gene has CDR1 MNHEY and CDR2 SMNVEV (reference sequence). The CDR3: CASSSSRGAKNIQYF. Here the CDR3 DNA reads TGTGCCAGCAGTTCGTCACGTGGGGCCAAAAACATTCAGTACTTC.

This clone was seen only a few times. The chain recombines TRBV6-5 with TRBJ1-2; TRBD1 is a possible D gene (5 bases). This CDR3 has 12 amino acids. V was pared by 2 bases and J by 8 bases, with 9 bases between. The germline V gene has CDR1 MNHEY and CDR2 SVGAGI. The CDR3 sequence is CASSYAGNGYTF. CDR3 DNA sequence: TGTGCCAGCAGTTACGCAGGGAACGGCTACACCTTC.

Notes on this clone: This sample includes further DNA sequences coding for the same CDR3. The chain employs TRBV2 and TRBJ2-1; 7 nucleotides agree with TRBD1. The germline CDR1 and CDR2 sequences are SNHLY and FYNNEI. The CDR3 loop spans 14 amino acids. The V gene end was trimmed by 1 base and the J gene end by 6 bases; junction bases not matched to a gene: 3. The DNA for the CDR3 is TGTGCCAGCAGTGAAGTTCGGGACAGCAATGAGCAGTTCTTC. Translation: CASSEVRDSNEQFF.

This chain uses TRBV19 with TRBJ2-7, with 8 bases aligning to TRBD1. V gave up 5 bases and J gave up 6 bases; unmatched junction bases: 15. The CDR3 is 16 amino acids. Germline assignment: CDR1 LNHDA and CDR2 SQIVND (reference sequence). CDR3 in DNA: TGTGCCAGTAGTGACATTCGACAGGGGAGTCTCTTCGAGCAGTACTTC. Its translation: CASSDIRQGSLFEQYF.

The rearrangement joins TRBV10-2 to TRBJ2-5; TRBD1 matches at 10 bases. This CDR3 is built from 14 residues. V shed 8 bases, J shed 5 bases, and the junction held 8 bases outside the gene matches. Germline V gene data show CDR1 as WSHSY and CDR2 as SAAADI. CDR3 sequence reads: CASGLTGGRETQYF. The CDR3 region has the DNA TGCGCCAGCGGATTGACAGGGGGCAGGGAGACCCAGTACTTC.